The source of this TCR beta chain is a study of neurological immune-mediated disorders. This clonotype has at least ten counts. Its cognate antigen is unknown. Trimming removed 0 bases from V and 2 bases from J; junction bases left unmatched: 6. The CDR3 has 17 amino acids. The germline gives CDR1 SGHRS, CDR2 YFSETQ. Findings of the study overall: HTLV-1-associated myelopathy showed the most TCR clonal expansion; multiple sclerosis the least, below healthy controls. Across subjects, expanded clones had no CDR3 amino acid sequences in common, pointing to private repertoires in all groups.

The cDNA was synthesized by means of template-switch 5'RACE, which was carried out with 10-nucleotide random UMIs. Sequencing runs each yielded over 200 million TCR-beta sequences from 15-18 subjects. One entry per CDR3 protein, called by TCRdb with MiXCR from the 5' RACE reads. The table includes around 53,000 distinct CDR3 sequences, roughly 4.6% detected once. Sequencing used PBMCs. The source of this sequence is a man aged 50 to 59 with multiple sclerosis. The genes are TRBV5-1 and TRBJ2-4, with 9 bases that match TRBD2. CDR3 sequence: CASSLEAGGPSKNIQYF. The CDR3 bases are TGCGCCAGCAGCTTGGAGGCGGGGGGGCCATCCAAAAACATTCAGTACTTC.